The following is a T cell receptor beta chain sequence with its context. Here immunoSEQ multiplex PCR was the method, and the copy in TCRdb shows in-frame clones only, minus some. The table lists roughly 200,000 clones, approximately 89% of them singletons, with 6.2% in the top ten. The data stem from a study of blood T cell repertoires in COVID-19. Germline CDR1 LGHNA, CDR2 YNFKEQ. V was clipped by 0 bases and J by 8 bases, with 13 bases between them. This CDR3 has 14 amino acids. This clonotype originated in a man in his forties who had recovered from COVID-19. The chain joins TRBV4-2 to TRBJ1-1; D not resolved. The sample comprised PBMCs or T cells enriched from blood (not recorded which). Written as DNA, the CDR3 is TGTGCCAGCAGCCAAGATGAACAGTTACTCGAAGCTTTCTTT. Translated, it gives CASSQDEQLLEAFF.